One sample yielded the 24 T cell receptor beta chains listed below, sequenced in a study of blood T cell repertoires in COVID-19. Sequenced by immunoSEQ multiplex PCR; TCRdb stores in-frame clones only, minus some. The repertoire holds roughly 200,000 clones, with 75% to 85% as singletons. Specimen: PBMCs or T cells enriched from blood (not recorded which). Receptors were obtained from a man aged 40-49 years who had recovered from COVID-19.

This chain links TRBV18 with TRBJ1-4; D is undetermined. There are 13 residues in the CDR3. The ends were cut back, 2 bases at V and 5 bases at J, with 6 bases in the middle. The V gene's germline CDR1 is KGHSH and CDR2 LQKENI. Written as DNA, the CDR3 is TGTGCCAGCTCACCAGGACTAAATGAAAAACTGTTTTTT. This codes for CASSPGLNEKLFF.

The rearrangement links TRBV9 to TRBJ2-1; TRBD2 is a possible D gene (5 bases). The CDR3 is 13 residues long. Per germline, CDR1 SGDLS and CDR2 YYNGEE. Trimming left V 1 base short and J 8 bases short, with 10 bases between. CDR3 bases: TGTGCCAGCAGCGTAACTAGAGGCGATGAGCAGTTCTTC. Its translation is CASSVTRGDEQFF.

The chain carries TRBV28 and TRBJ2-2; D call uncertain. Germline V gene lookup returns CDR1 MDHEN and CDR2 SYDVKM. V was clipped by 2 bases and J by 3 bases, with 10 bases between them. The CDR3 contains 15 residues. CDR3 region: CASSLIVVDTGELFF. The CDR3 region has the DNA TGTGCCAGCAGTTTAATTGTAGTGGACACCGGGGAGCTGTTTTTT.

V usage is TRBV12-3 or TRBV12-4 and J usage is TRBJ1-1, with a tentative D call TRBD1 (6 bases). V was cut by 10 bases and J by 5 bases, with 17 bases left in between. The CDR3 is made up of 13 amino acids. CDR3: CATTGSRRTEAFF. CDR3 nucleotides: TGTGCCACCACAGGGTCGAGGAGAACTGAAGCTTTCTTT.

V is TRBV19 and J is TRBJ1-1, with D perhaps TRBD1 (6 bases). Germline CDR1 and CDR2: LNHDA and SQIVND (reference sequence). CDR3 length: 13 amino acids. Trimming shortened V by 5 bases and J by 6 bases, and 13 bases separated the two germline ends. This chain's CDR3 is CASSANSGAEAFF. CDR3 sequence (DNA): TGTGCCAGTAGTGCGAACTCAGGGGCTGAAGCTTTCTTT.

The chain links TRBV18 to TRBJ2-3; tentative D call: TRBD2 (5 bases). Per germline, CDR1 KGHSH and CDR2 LQKENI. This CDR3 spans 15 amino acids. V was pared by 0 bases and J by 2 bases, with 9 bases between. CDR3 sequence (DNA): TGTGCCAGCTCACCACCAGGTAGCGACACAGATACGCAGTATTTT. It encodes CASSPPGSDTDTQYF.

This clone was detected only once. CDR3 coding DNA: TGTGCCAGCAGCACGGGACAGGGTAGGAATACGCAGTATTTT. Translation gives CASSTGQGRNTQYF. The chain employs TRBV27 and TRBJ2-3; TRBD1 agrees at 9 bases. The V gene's germline CDR1 is MNHEY and CDR2 SMNVEV (reference sequence). V lost 6 bases and J lost 7; bases outside the gene matches: 8. This CDR3 region has 14 residues.

The DNA for the CDR3 is TGTGCCACCAGCAGAGATGGAGAGGTGGAGCAGTTCTTC. The encoded protein is CATSRDGEVEQFF. This chain joins TRBV15 and TRBJ2-1; D ambiguous. CDR1 and CDR2 (germline): LNHNV, YYDKDF (reference sequence). V was pared by 0 bases and J by 10 bases, with 10 bases between. The CDR3 consists of 13 residues.

V usage is TRBV6-5 and J usage is TRBJ2-2; D is uncertain. This CDR3 has 16 residues. The germline V and J ends were trimmed by 2 bases and 4 bases, with 14 bases remaining between them. The germline V gene has CDR1 MNHEY and CDR2 SVGAGI. The CDR3 here is CASSYSPQRGTGELFF. As DNA, the CDR3 is TGTGCCAGCAGTTACAGTCCCCAGCGTGGCACCGGGGAGCTGTTTTTT.

V and J are TRBV5-5 and TRBJ1-4; a possible D gene is TRBD1 (6 bases). The V end lost 4 bases, the J end lost 4 bases, and 8 bases lay between the germline ends. CDR3 size: 13 residues. The germline gives CDR1 SGHKS, CDR2 YYEKEE (reference sequence). The CDR3 loop is CASSRTDNEKLFF. CDR3 nucleotide sequence: TGTGCCAGCAGCCGGACAGATAATGAAAAACTGTTTTTT.

The chain carries TRBV9 and TRBJ2-1; 7 nucleotides line up with TRBD2. V lost 0 bases, J lost 1 base, and 13 bases stayed unmatched. Germline CDR1 and CDR2: SGDLS and YYNGEE. This CDR3 comprises 19 residues. The CDR3 bases are TGTGCCAGCAGCGTAGAATCAGGGACTACGCGACCGTCCTACAATGAGCAGTTCTTC. The encoded protein is CASSVESGTTRPSYNEQFF.

J is TRBJ1-2 and V is TRBV5-4, with D possibly TRBD1 on 6 matching bases. With 6 bases removed from V and 4 bases from J, the gap between germline ends came to 22 bases. Germline lookup yields CDR1 SGHNT and CDR2 YYREEE (reference sequence). The length of the CDR3 is 16 residues. CDR3 nucleotide sequence: TGTGCCAGCACCCTAGATCGGGGGCGGGGGTCCTATGGCTACACCTTC. Protein: CASTLDRGRGSYGYTF.

The rearrangement links TRBV6-6 to TRBJ2-2; D is perhaps TRBD1 (6 bases). Trimming stripped 6 bases from V and 6 bases from J, with 14 bases between. The CDR3 is 14 residues long. Germline V lookup: CDR1 MNHNY, CDR2 SVGAGI (reference sequence). CDR3 amino acids: CASSIQGFSGELFF. The CDR3, as DNA: TGTGCCAGCAGCATACAGGGATTCTCCGGGGAGCTGTTTTTT.

This chain connects TRBV18 to TRBJ1-2; 10 positions match TRBD1. The CDR3 runs to 15 residues. CDR1 and CDR2 (germline): KGHSH, LQKENI. Trimming at V came to 6 bases and at J to 1 base, leaving 5 bases not matched to a gene. The CDR3 is CASSDRDRGNYGYTF. The CDR3 bases are TGTGCCAGCTCGGACCGGGACAGGGGTAACTATGGCTACACCTTC.

The sample holds a few counts of this clone. One end of the junction is discordant with germline, which a read error may explain. V and J are TRBV28 and TRBJ1-1; 9 bases match TRBD1. The CDR3 covers 11 residues. Looked up from germline, CDR1 is MDHEN and CDR2 is SYDVKM. CDR3 protein: CASSASGTGLF. As DNA, the CDR3 is TGTGCCAGCAGTGCCTCCGGGACAGGGCTCTTT.

The chain recombines TRBV7-2 with TRBJ2-5, with 9 bases fitting TRBD1. Trimming cost V 3 bases and J 2 bases; bases outside gene matches: 7. The CDR3 loop spans 16 amino acids. Germline CDR1 and CDR2: SGHTA and FQGNSA. CDR3 in DNA: TGTGCCAGCAGCTTCGGGACAGGGACCCTACAAGAGACCCAGTACTTC. This sequence encodes CASSFGTGTLQETQYF.

CDR3 in amino acids: CASSLASAGGYNEQFF. CDR3 nucleotide sequence: TGTGCCAGCAGCTTAGCTTCGGCGGGAGGCTACAATGAGCAGTTCTTC. This chain links TRBV7-6 with TRBJ2-1, with 8 bases aligning to TRBD2. In germline, CDR1 is SGHVS, CDR2 FNYEAQ. The junction had 4 bases not matched to a gene; V was cut back by 0 bases and J by 3 bases. The CDR3 has 16 residues.

The chain has TRBV11-2 and TRBJ2-7, with TRBD2 matching 7 bases. Germline-derived CDR1 and CDR2 are SGHAT and FQNNGV. The CDR3 sequence is 16 residues long. V lost 5 bases, J lost 4 bases, and 14 bases stayed unmatched. In DNA form, the CDR3 reads TGTGCCAGCAGCCCGGGAACTAGCGCGACGAATTACGAGCAGTACTTC. It yields the protein CASSPGTSATNYEQYF.

The chain's CDR3 is CASSRGALSTDTQYF. The CDR3, as DNA: TGTGCCAGTAGTAGGGGAGCCCTTTCCACAGATACGCAGTATTTT. The genes are TRBV19 and TRBJ2-3; the D gene is possibly TRBD2 (5 bases). V lost 4 bases and J 2 bases, leaving 13 bases between the germline ends. The CDR3 runs to 15 residues. Per germline, CDR1 LNHDA and CDR2 SQIVND (reference sequence).

The chain combines TRBV19 with TRBJ1-5, with D possibly TRBD1 on 5 matching bases. The germline gives CDR1 LNHDA, CDR2 SQIVND (reference sequence). The CDR3 loop spans 14 amino acids. Trimming shortened V by 9 bases and J by 7 bases, and 19 bases separated the two germline ends. Written as DNA, the CDR3 is TGTGCCAGCCAGGGAGGACTAAGAATCCAGCCCCAGCATTTT. It codes for CASQGGLRIQPQHF. Complete variable domain (other parts from reference TRBV19 and TRBJ1-5): DGGITQSPKYLFRKEGQNVTLSCEQNLNHDAMYWYRQDPGQGLRLIYYSQIVNDFQKGDIAEGYSVSREKKESFPLTVTSAQKNPTAFYLCASQGGLRIQPQHFGDGTRLSIL.

The chain uses TRBV7-8 and TRBJ2-7; 14 nucleotides line up with TRBD2. V lost 5 bases to trimming and J lost 1 base; unmatched junction nucleotides: 4. CDR1 SGHVS and CDR2 FQNEAQ come from the germline V gene. The CDR3 runs 16 residues. In nucleotides, the CDR3 is TGTGCCAGCAGCCTCGGGACTAGCGGGGGATCCTACGAGCAGTACTTC. This gives the protein CASSLGTSGGSYEQYF.

On this clone itself: Other nucleotide sequences from this sample produce the same CDR3. J is TRBJ2-7 and V is TRBV5-6, with 7 bases matching TRBD1. Germline CDR1 is SGHDT and CDR2 is YYEEEE. The ends lost 2 bases at V and 3 bases at J; junction bases unmatched: 5. CDR3 size: 14 residues. The CDR3 DNA follows: TGTGCCAGCAGCTTTGGGGACAGCTACTACGAGCAGTACTTC. It translates to CASSFGDSYYEQYF.

The V call is TRBV6-4, the J call TRBJ1-2; D possibly corresponds to TRBD1 (6 bases). Germline-derived CDR1 and CDR2 are MRHNA and SNTAGT. The CDR3 spans 13 residues. V lost 4 bases and J 4 bases, leaving 10 bases between the germline ends. The CDR3 nucleotides are TGTGCCAGCAGTGCGGGGACACCCTATGGCTACACCTTC. It is translated as CASSAGTPYGYTF.

Turning to this clone: The sample has other DNA sequences that encode this CDR3 too. The chain links TRBV3-1 (or the pseudogene TRBV3-2) to TRBJ1-2; D not resolved. CDR3 size: 12 residues. The germline V gene has CDR1 LGHDT and CDR2 YNNKEL (reference sequence). The V gene lost 1 base and the J gene lost 7 bases, with 7 bases spanning the gap. CDR3 in amino acids: CASSQGRGGYTF. The CDR3 nucleotides are TGTGCCAGCAGCCAAGGAAGAGGTGGCTACACCTTC.